This T cell receptor (beta chain) comes out of a study of blood T cells in healthy people across ages. The CDR3 spans 14 residues. Per germline, CDR1 DFQATT and CDR2 SNEGSKA (reference sequence). The V and J ends lost 6 bases and 5 bases respectively, with 17 bases between them. A sample-barcoded 5' primer and a J-beta primer mix were used in a second PCR of about 6 to 12 cycles. TCRdb itself ran the 5' RACE reads through MiXCR, one entry per CDR3 protein. The sample has about 730,000 distinct CDR3 sequences; roughly 47% are singletons. The sequenced sample was blood. The chain joins TRBV20-1 to TRBJ2-1; maybe TRBD2 (6 bases). This receptor was obtained from a woman aged 60-70 years in good health. The CDR3 region has the DNA TGCAGTGCCGAGCAATGGGACTCGGACAATGAGCAGTTCTTC. Translating gives CSAEQWDSDNEQFF.